Included here is one T cell receptor beta chain sequence, with context. Its antigen has not been determined. No qualities accompany the bases; no much larger clone lies one base away. Libraries came from the immunoSEQ multiplex PCR assay. High-throughput TCR-beta CDR3 sequencing of genomic DNA from most patients was performed by Adaptive Biotechnologies. The authors' analysis ran thus. TCR sequencing data for some 19 patients were retrieved from Adaptive's ImmunoSEQ software; three other patients were processed with MiXCR and VDJtools. CDR3 nucleotide sequences shared between donor and recipient were removed because their origin could not be assigned. At least 2-fold expansion over unstimulated cells and a minimum CFSE-low frequency of 0.002% (template counts) or 0.001% (read counts) were required for clones to be classified as alloreactive. Mappable clones were those detected in sequenced pre-transplant spleen, lymph node, or MLR CFSE-low populations of the donor or recipient. Cumulative frequency of alloreactive clones was calculated as a percentage of all sequences weighted by copy number. TCRdb took this table from immuneACCESS and kept in-frame rearrangements with V and J called. Such tables lack part of the clones; where checked against another copy, unresolved V genes explain under half of the gap, and the rest is unexplained. V, J and clone size reflect that table, while D and trimming were determined from the DNA. This sample is represented by about 45,000 clones; around nine tenths of them were singletons. The ten largest clones capture around 4.3% of the sample.

The sample belongs to a study of graft-versus-host responses after intestinal transplantation listed by TCRdb under 2021. General notes on the study: The transplants that recipients got were multivisceral, liver-intestinal, or isolated intestinal. To identify alloreactive clones, pre-transplant mixed lymphocyte reaction products were sequenced and compared with unstimulated pre-transplant donor and recipient T cells. The cohort enrolled about two dozen intestinal transplant recipients including one retransplant, and 3 patients lacking pretransplant specimens were excluded. After intestinal transplantation, graft-versus-host and host-versus-graft alloreactive T cell clones in the graft, circulation and bone marrow were tracked using bulk TCR-beta CDR3 sequencing. Rather than being sequenced by the commercial service, samples from three later patients were sequenced in-house on an Illumina MiSeq and processed with MiXCR. All recipients received anti-thymocyte globulin induction followed by maintenance tacrolimus and steroids for roughly three years. Donor T cell macrochimerism was defined as a peak of at least 4% donor T cells among recipient peripheral blood mononuclear cells.

Blood samples were collected up to 4 times in the first month after transplant and then at least monthly when available. General findings and caveats noted by the study authors: Early after transplant, peak levels of circulating GvH clones were found to be associated with declines in HvG clones. High GvH to HvG T cell clonal ratios were observed in the allografts of patients with donor T cell macrochimerism. GvH clones were detected in recipient bone marrow, and some appeared earlier in ileal mucosa or blood, consistent with an intestinal mucosal origin. The relatively low number and heterogeneity of intestinal transplant patients limited the conclusions.

The sample was PBMCs, taken 524 days after transplant. The TCR comes from a human patient who received an intestinal transplant, so some T cells may come from the graft donor.

CDR3 sequence: CASSEEGSGLRPYEQYF. Here is the DNA: TGCGCCAGCAGTGAAGAAGGGTCGGGACTCAGGCCCTACGAGCAGTACTTC. This receptor chain uses TRBV10-1 and TRBJ2-7; a tentative D match to TRBD2 spans 6 bases. V is cut by 3 bases and J by 2 bases, and the space between the germline ends is 20 bases. The cysteine opens and the phenylalanine closes a CDR3 of 17 amino acids. Only the CDR3 portion is preserved as DNA: 51 bases, with reading frame beginning at the first base. CDR1 and CDR2 are drawn from the germline V gene (reference sequence): WNHNN, SYGVQD.